The 31 T cell receptor beta chains listed next were all sequenced from one sample in a study of T cell responses to AZD1222 COVID-19 vaccine. Some clones are missing from TCRdb's copy, which holds only in-frame ones; the method was immunoSEQ multiplex PCR. The sample gives about 130,000 clones, more than 80% of which show up once; 1.5% to 1.9% is in the top ten. The source was peripheral blood, collected on day 0 of AZD1222 vaccination. The receptors here all came from an adult in good health.

V usage is TRBV7-9 and J usage is TRBJ2-1; 13 bases align to TRBD2. Trimming removed 5 bases from V and 7 bases from J; junction bases left unmatched: 23. CDR1 SEHNR and CDR2 FQNEAQ come from the germline V gene (reference sequence). This CDR3 is 21 amino acids long. Here the CDR3 reads CASSTKSVRERTSGSANEQFF. For the CDR3, the DNA is TGTGCCAGCAGCACCAAGTCTGTCAGGGAGCGGACTAGCGGGAGTGCAAATGAGCAGTTCTTC. The variable domain in full, completed from reference TRBV7-9 and TRBJ2-1, reads DTGVSQNPRHKITKRGQNVTFRCDPISEHNRLYWYRQTLGQGPEFLTYFQNEAQLEKSRLLSDRFSAERPKGSFSTLEIQRTEQGDSAMYLCASSTKSVRERTSGSANEQFFGPGTRLTVL.

The gene calls are TRBV19 and TRBJ2-6; a possible D gene is TRBD2 (5 bases). Trimming took 9 bases from V and 1 from J, leaving 16 bases between them. This CDR3 is built from 16 residues. The germline CDR1 and CDR2 sequences are LNHDA and SQIVND (reference sequence). In DNA, the CDR3 is TGTGCCAGCCAGAGAGGGATAGGTTCTGGGGCCAACGTCCTGACTTTC. Translation: CASQRGIGSGANVLTF.

The chain employs TRBV4-3 and TRBJ1-1; unclear D gene. The V gene's germline CDR1 is LGHNA and CDR2 YSLEER. The CDR3 runs 14 residues. Between the trimmed V and J ends, which lost 4 bases and 1 base, there was a span of 10 bases. In nucleotides, the CDR3 is TGCGCCAGCAGCCTTCGGACCGAGAACACTGAAGCTTTCTTT. Translating gives CASSLRTENTEAFF.

The chain recombines TRBV27 with TRBJ2-1; no clear D. This CDR3 has 14 residues. V was shortened by 2 bases and J by 7 bases, with 12 bases between the two germline ends. Germline CDR1 reads MNHEY; CDR2 reads SMNVEV (reference sequence). Here the CDR3 reads CASSLGLQKNEQFF. As DNA, the CDR3 is TGTGCCAGCAGTTTAGGATTACAGAAGAATGAGCAGTTCTTC.

This clone was picked up one time. This chain uses TRBV29-1 with TRBJ2-7; no firm D call. The CDR3 spans 12 residues. V lost 7 bases and J lost 0, with 10 bases in between. The germline CDR1 and CDR2 sequences are SQVTM and ANQGSEA. CDR3 loop: CSAAPNSYEQYF. DNA of the CDR3: TGCAGCGCCGCACCCAACTCCTACGAGCAGTACTTC.

V is TRBV6-5 and J is TRBJ1-2; TRBD1 aligns across 8 bases. The trim removed 3 bases at V and 3 bases at J, leaving 3 bases unmatched. Germline CDR1 reads MNHEY; CDR2 reads SVGAGI. This CDR3 comprises 14 residues. CDR3 bases: TGTGCCAGCAGTTATCAGGGGGCAGACTATGGCTACACCTTC. Translated: CASSYQGADYGYTF.

This clone was counted between two and nine times. This rearrangement joins TRBV2 to TRBJ2-1, with no clear D. Germline-derived CDR1 and CDR2 are SNHLY and FYNNEI. V was cut by 3 bases and J by 3 bases, with 6 bases left in between. There are 13 residues in the CDR3. The CDR3 loop is CASSETFYNEQFF. As DNA, the CDR3 is TGTGCCAGCAGTGAGACTTTCTACAATGAGCAGTTCTTC. Supplemented by reference TRBV2 and TRBJ2-1, the full variable domain reads EPEVTQTPSHQVTQMGQEVILRCVPISNHLYFYWYRQILGQKVEFLVSFYNNEISEKSEIFDDQFSVERPDGSNFTLKIRSTKLEDSAMYFCASSETFYNEQFFGPGTRLTVL.

This clone was seen only once. The chain uses TRBV10-3 and TRBJ2-7, with 13 bases aligning to TRBD2. The germline V gene has CDR1 ENHRY and CDR2 SYGVKD. The CDR3 totals 15 residues. The junction had 5 bases not matched to a gene; V was cut back by 6 bases and J by 3 bases. CDR3 in amino acids: CAIREGLAGDYEQYF. The CDR3 DNA reads TGTGCCATCAGGGAAGGACTAGCGGGGGACTACGAGCAGTACTTC.

This rearrangement joins TRBV3-1 (or the pseudogene TRBV3-2) to TRBJ2-5; D is unresolved. CDR3 size: 15 residues. Germline CDR1 is LGHDT and CDR2 is YNNKEL (reference sequence). V was clipped by 0 bases and J by 2 bases, with 10 bases between them. The CDR3 sequence is CASSQDVSEQETQYF. The CDR3 coding sequence is TGTGCCAGCAGCCAAGATGTCAGCGAACAAGAGACCCAGTACTTC.

This chain uses TRBV5-1 with TRBJ2-7, with 9 bases matching TRBD1. Trimming cost V 0 bases and J 5 bases; bases outside gene matches: 9. The CDR3 runs 16 residues. CDR1 is SGHRS, CDR2 YFSETQ, per germline. CDR3 nucleotides: TGCGCCAGCAGCTTGGGCTCGACAGGGGGTCACGACGAGCAGTACTTC. Translated: CASSLGSTGGHDEQYF. Drawing the rest from reference TRBV5-1 and TRBJ2-7, the complete variable domain is KAGVTQTPRYLIKTRGQQVTLSCSPISGHRSVSWYQQTPGQGLQFLFEYFSETQRNKGNFPGRFSGRQFSNSRSEMNVSTLELGDSALYLCASSLGSTGGHDEQYFGPGTRLTVT.

The chain carries TRBV28 and TRBJ2-7; maybe TRBD1 (6 bases). Germline values: CDR1 MDHEN, CDR2 SYDVKM. The CDR3 is 15 residues long. V gave up 8 bases and J gave up 7 bases, with 24 bases separating them. CDR3 sequence: CASSPADRSSREQYF. CDR3 sequence (DNA): TGTGCCAGCTCCCCCGCTGACAGGTCGTCTAGGGAGCAGTACTTC. Full variable domain (outside the CDR3, taken from reference TRBV28 and TRBJ2-7): DVKVTQSSRYLVKRTGEKVFLECVQDMDHENMFWYRQDPGLGLRLIYFSYDVKMKEKGDIPEGYSVSREKKERFSLILESASTNQTSMYLCASSPADRSSREQYFGPGTRLTVT.

This clone was picked up one time. The chain couples TRBV10-3 to TRBJ1-3; the D is unclear. CDR1 and CDR2 from the germline V gene are ENHRY and SYGVKD. Trimming stripped 0 bases from V and 0 bases from J, with 9 bases between. The CDR3 consists of 16 residues. In nucleotides, the CDR3 is TGTGCCATCAGTGAGTCGAAAGGGAACTCTGGAAACACCATATATTTT. Translated, it gives CAISESKGNSGNTIYF.

The chain is built from TRBV29-1 and TRBJ1-4, with D possibly being TRBD1 (6 bases). Germline loops: CDR1 SQVTM, CDR2 ANQGSEA. This CDR3 contains 13 residues. The V and J ends lost 7 bases and 0 bases respectively, with 9 bases between them. The CDR3 sequence: CSAGQTTNEKLFF. The CDR3 DNA follows: TGCAGCGCAGGACAGACAACTAATGAAAAACTGTTTTTT.

The chain links TRBV11-1 to TRBJ2-5; possible D gene TRBD1, 5 bases. Germline V CDR1 and CDR2: SGHAT, FQDESV (reference sequence). The CDR3 runs 16 residues. Between the trimmed V and J ends, which lost 2 bases and 1 base, there was a span of 14 bases. The CDR3 region has the DNA TGTGCCAGCAGCTTATTCGAAGGACACCTCCAAGAGACCCAGTACTTC. Translation gives CASSLFEGHLQETQYF.

This clone was seen only a few times. The gene calls are TRBV5-6 and TRBJ1-4; D possibly corresponds to TRBD1 (5 bases). The CDR3 length is 15 residues. Germline CDR1 is SGHDT and CDR2 is YYEEEE. V lost 4 bases and J lost 5, with 15 bases in between. The CDR3 sequence: CASSLITGGNEKLFF. In DNA form, the CDR3 reads TGTGCCAGCAGCCTCATTACGGGGGGAAATGAAAAACTGTTTTTT. The entire variable domain, with the rest obtained from reference TRBV5-6 and TRBJ1-4, is as follows: DAGVTQSPTHLIKTRGQQVTLRCSPKSGHDTVSWYQQALGQGPQFIFQYYEEEERQRGNFPDRFSGHQFPNYSSELNVNALLLGDSALYLCASSLITGGNEKLFFGSGTQLSVL.

This chain joins TRBV4-1 and TRBJ1-3, with D tentatively TRBD1 (5 bases). This CDR3 has 17 residues. Germline V gene data show CDR1 as MGHRA and CDR2 as YSYEKL. Trimming took 0 bases from V and 0 from J, leaving 12 bases between them. The CDR3 sequence is CASSQEPTVGSGNTIYF. The CDR3 DNA follows: TGCGCCAGCAGCCAAGAGCCGACAGTGGGCTCTGGAAACACCATATATTTT.

This clone was seen only once. This rearrangement joins TRBV9 to TRBJ2-7; D gene uncertain. Trimming took off 4 bases at V and 12 bases at J, with 20 bases between the two ends. The CDR3 consists of 13 residues. Per the germline V gene, CDR1 is SGDLS and CDR2 is YYNGEE. In DNA form, the CDR3 reads TGTGCCAGCAGCCCCTCAAACCCCGAGGACCCGTACTTC. The encoded protein is CASSPSNPEDPYF.

The chain is built from TRBV5-6 and TRBJ2-1; TRBD1 matches 10 bases. V lost 5 bases, J lost 4 bases, and 6 bases stayed unmatched. Germline CDR1 and CDR2: SGHDT and YYEEEE. The CDR3 is 15 amino acids. The CDR3 nucleotides are TGTGCCAGCAGGGATCGGACAGGGGGTTACAATGAGCAGTTCTTC. It yields the protein CASRDRTGGYNEQFF.

This chain joins TRBV6-5 and TRBJ1-5; D unresolved. Germline values: CDR1 MNHEY, CDR2 SVGAGI. This CDR3 spans 15 amino acids. V was shortened by 0 bases and J by 5 bases, with 11 bases between the two germline ends. The CDR3 region is CASSYSAEVDQPQHF. The CDR3 bases are TGTGCCAGCAGTTACTCGGCGGAGGTCGATCAGCCCCAGCATTTT.

The rearrangement joins TRBV19 to TRBJ2-7; the D is unclear. Trimming removed 3 bases from V and 1 base from J, with 10 bases in between. This CDR3 spans 14 amino acids. Germline V gives CDR1 LNHDA, CDR2 SQIVND (reference sequence). Here the CDR3 reads CASSIYVGSYEQYF. CDR3 DNA sequence: TGTGCCAGTAGTATTTATGTCGGATCCTACGAGCAGTACTTC.

The rearrangement uses TRBV14 and TRBJ2-2, with D perhaps TRBD2 (6 bases). V shed 1 base and J shed 7 bases, with 7 bases lying between them. The germline CDR1 and CDR2 sequences are SGHDN and FVKESK. The length of the CDR3 is 13 residues. CDR3 protein: CASSQGRGGELFF. The DNA of the CDR3 is TGTGCCAGCAGCCAAGGGAGGGGCGGGGAGCTGTTTTTT.

This clone was found once. This rearrangement joins TRBV19 to TRBJ1-1, with D possibly being TRBD1 (5 bases). Germline CDR1 is LNHDA and CDR2 is SQIVND (reference sequence). This CDR3 comprises 16 residues. V was cut by 1 base and J by 0 bases, with 12 bases left in between. The CDR3 loop reads CASSIVGTVLNTEAFF. CDR3 DNA: TGTGCCAGTAGTATAGTAGGGACGGTCCTGAACACTGAAGCTTTCTTT. Combining the CDR3 with reference TRBV19 and TRBJ1-1 gives the whole variable domain DGGITQSPKYLFRKEGQNVTLSCEQNLNHDAMYWYRQDPGQGLRLIYYSQIVNDFQKGDIAEGYSVSREKKESFPLTVTSAQKNPTAFYLCASSIVGTVLNTEAFFGQGTRLTVV.

This clone was counted a single time. V is TRBV2 and J is TRBJ2-3, with TRBD1 identical over 7 bases. CDR3 size: 14 residues. Looked up from germline, CDR1 is SNHLY and CDR2 is FYNNEI. The J segment lost 5 bases and the V segment lost 7 bases, leaving 9 bases of the junction unmatched. CDR3 sequence: CASIPGRGRDTQYF. The CDR3, as DNA: TGTGCCAGCATTCCGGGCAGGGGGAGAGATACGCAGTATTTT.

This chain links TRBV7-2 with TRBJ1-1; the D is unclear. Trimming stripped 5 bases from V and 6 bases from J, with 13 bases between. Germline V gene lookup returns CDR1 SGHTA and CDR2 FQGNSA. This CDR3 has 13 residues. The DNA of the CDR3 is TGTGCCAGCAGCCCAAATTACAGAGCTGAAGCTTTCTTT. As protein: CASSPNYRAEAFF.

The chain carries TRBV6-5 and TRBJ2-7; 9 bases align to TRBD1. Trimming cost V 8 bases and J 4 bases; bases outside gene matches: 9. Per the germline V gene, CDR1 is MNHEY and CDR2 is SVGAGI. The CDR3 runs 14 residues. The CDR3 sequence: CASGRTGGGYEQYF. CDR3 nucleotide sequence: TGTGCCAGCGGGAGAACAGGGGGCGGTTACGAGCAGTACTTC.

The chain links TRBV24-1 to TRBJ2-1; TRBD2 agrees at 8 bases. The CDR3 consists of 16 residues. The ends lost 3 bases at V and 7 bases at J; junction bases unmatched: 10. Germline CDR1 is KGHDR and CDR2 is SFDVKD. The CDR3, as DNA: TGTGCCACCAGTGATAGCAGTACTAGCGGCGGGAATGAGCAGTTCTTC. Its protein is CATSDSSTSGGNEQFF.

The V gene is TRBV9, the J gene TRBJ1-3; a possible D gene is TRBD1 (5 bases). Trimming removed 0 bases at V and 7 bases at J, with 11 bases between. Per the germline V gene, CDR1 is SGDLS and CDR2 is YYNGEE. CDR3 size: 14 residues. The chain's CDR3 is CASSVDRLGNTIYF. CDR3 sequence (DNA): TGTGCCAGCAGCGTAGACAGGTTAGGCAACACCATATATTTT.

The chain links TRBV24-1 to TRBJ2-2; 11 nucleotides agree with TRBD1. Germline trimming cut 8 bases from V and 5 bases from J; bases unmatched to any gene: 3. The CDR3 is 14 amino acids. Germline V gene sequence: CDR1 KGHDR, CDR2 SFDVKD. The CDR3 spells CATTGQGGTGELFF. CDR3 nucleotide sequence: TGTGCCACCACGGGACAGGGGGGTACCGGGGAGCTGTTTTTT.

This chain links TRBV18 with TRBJ1-4, with 8 nucleotides matching TRBD1. This CDR3 is built from 19 residues. J gave up 7 bases and V 3 bases, and 19 bases lay outside the gene matches. From germline, CDR1 is KGHSH and CDR2 LQKENI. The CDR3 sequence is CASSPGDRSSPGRFEKLFF. DNA of the CDR3: TGTGCCAGCTCACCGGGGGACAGGAGTTCCCCGGGTCGATTTGAAAAACTGTTTTTT.

The chain employs TRBV9 and TRBJ2-3; TRBD2 is a possible D gene (7 bases). Germline CDR1 is SGDLS and CDR2 is YYNGEE. Trimming removed 1 base from V and 1 base from J, with 13 bases in between. This CDR3 spans 16 amino acids. CDR3 amino acids: CASSVSGGGGTDTQYF. DNA for the CDR3: TGTGCCAGCAGCGTATCTGGGGGGGGCGGCACAGATACGCAGTATTTT.

The chain combines TRBV9 with TRBJ2-3; D is possibly TRBD1 (6 bases). The germline V gene encodes CDR1 SGDLS and CDR2 YYNGEE. V gave up 4 bases and J gave up 3 bases, with 12 bases separating them. CDR3 size: 14 residues. The CDR3 sequence is CASSTQGSTDTQYF. CDR3 DNA: TGTGCCAGCAGCACTCAGGGGTCGACAGATACGCAGTATTTT.